This section outlines one TCR beta chain sequence together with its context. The protocol was immunoSEQ multiplex PCR, while the TCRdb copy is restricted to in-frame clones and leaves out a portion. The sample contains 150,000 or so clones, 80% to 90% of which appear only once. From germline, CDR1 is SGHKS and CDR2 YYEKEE (reference sequence). This CDR3 comprises 17 residues. The V and J ends lost 4 bases and 9 bases, in that order; junction bases with no gene match: 16. The data were obtained in a study of blood T cell repertoires in COVID-19. The chain carries TRBV5-5 and TRBJ1-4; TRBD1 matches 9 bases. The sequence was collected from a man older than 75 with acute or convalescent COVID-19. Sequencing input: peripheral blood. CDR3 region: CASSPGQGGHGSQKLFF. The CDR3 DNA is TGTGCCAGCAGCCCGGGACAGGGCGGCCACGGATCACAAAAACTGTTTTTT.